The 23 T cell receptor beta chains below were found in one sample sequenced in a study of low-dose radiotherapy and immunotherapy resistance in tumors. TRAV- and TRBV-specific primers, spanning alpha and beta chains, primed first-strand cDNA. For amplifying TCRs, the PCR ran for approximately 21 cycles with Phusion, which was used together with a constant-region primer and the adapter on the V primers. MiXCR was run by TCRdb on the reads, yielding one entry per CDR3 protein. The table lists 35,000 to 45,000 distinct CDR3 sequences, around a third of them singletons. Time point in this sample: before trial treatment. The sample consisted of PBMCs, taken before treatment. The receptors shown here come from a male donor with gallbladder cancer.

This clonotype was counted ten times or more. The V and J genes are TRBV5-1 and TRBJ2-6, with D uncertain. V dropped 4 bases and J dropped 2 bases, with 13 bases sitting between them. This CDR3 has 16 amino acids. CDR1 SGHRS and CDR2 YFSETQ come from the germline V gene. CDR3 bases: TGCGCCAGCAGCACACCCGGATCGACTGGGGCCAACGTCCTGACTTTC. Its translation is CASSTPGSTGANVLTF.

The V and J genes are TRBV7-8 and TRBJ2-1; tentative D call: TRBD2 (6 bases). V lost 4 bases and J 0 bases, leaving 10 bases between the germline ends. There are 15 residues in the CDR3. The germline gives CDR1 SGHVS, CDR2 FQNEAQ. As DNA, the CDR3 is TGTGCCAGCAGCTCCACTAGCAGCTCCTACAATGAGCAGTTCTTC. Its translation: CASSSTSSSYNEQFF.

This clonotype has ten or more counts. The genes are TRBV29-1 and TRBJ2-7; 8 bases align to TRBD2. Germline V lookup: CDR1 SQVTM, CDR2 ANQGSEA. Trimming cost V 6 bases and J 4 bases; bases outside gene matches: 8. The CDR3 spans 13 residues. The CDR3 nucleotides are TGCAGCGTGACGGGACTAGTAGGGTACGAGCAGTACTTC. This gives the protein CSVTGLVGYEQYF.

This clonotype occurred many times. V is TRBV5-1 and J is TRBJ2-3; possible D gene TRBD2, 6 bases. Germline lookup yields CDR1 SGHRS and CDR2 YFSETQ. The CDR3 sequence is 16 residues long. Trimming removed 1 base at V and 2 bases at J, with 14 bases between. The CDR3 nucleotides read TGCGCCAGCAGCTTGTTAGCGGAGGGTTCCACAGATACGCAGTATTTT. Amino acids: CASSLLAEGSTDTQYF.

This clonotype was seen many times. The V call is TRBV29-1, the J call TRBJ2-2; unclear D gene. Trimming left V 4 bases short and J 6 bases short, with 6 bases between. Germline V gives CDR1 SQVTM, CDR2 ANQGSEA. The CDR3 is 11 amino acids. Here the CDR3 DNA reads TGCAGCGTTGGGAGTCCCGGGGAGCTGTTTTTT. This gives the protein CSVGSPGELFF.

This clonotype was detected ten times or more. The gene calls are TRBV28 and TRBJ2-3, with 13 bases identical to TRBD2. CDR1 is MDHEN, CDR2 SYDVKM, per germline. The trim removed 6 bases at V and 4 bases at J, leaving 7 bases unmatched. The length of the CDR3 is 16 residues. CDR3 coding DNA: TGTGCCAGCAGCCGTACTAGCGGGGGGGCCCCAGATACGCAGTATTTT. Translated, it gives CASSRTSGGAPDTQYF.

V is TRBV7-9 and J is TRBJ2-1; tentatively, D is TRBD1 or TRBD2 (5 bases each). V was shortened by 5 bases and J by 7 bases, with 12 bases between the two germline ends. Germline V gene data show CDR1 as SEHNR and CDR2 as FQNEAQ (reference sequence). The CDR3 covers 13 residues. CDR3 DNA: TGTGCCAGCAGCCCCGGGACGCCGAATGAGCAGTTCTTC. Translated: CASSPGTPNEQFF.

The table lists this clonotype with many counts. This sequence joins TRBV5-4 and TRBJ2-7, with 7 bases fitting TRBD1. The CDR3 is 17 residues long. Germline V gene sequence: CDR1 SGHNT, CDR2 YYREEE (reference sequence). Losses at the gene ends were 4 bases for V and 1 base for J; bases not matched to a gene: 14. The CDR3: CASSPFGTAAGSYEQYF. For the CDR3, the DNA is TGTGCCAGCAGCCCGTTCGGGACAGCTGCTGGATCCTACGAGCAGTACTTC.

This clonotype has ten or more counts. This chain uses TRBV2 with TRBJ1-2; 10 positions agree with TRBD1. CDR3 length: 17 residues. Germline V gene data show CDR1 as SNHLY and CDR2 as FYNNEI. V shed 4 bases and J 7 bases; nucleotides not matched to a gene: 15. The CDR3 nucleotides read TGTGCCAGCAGTGTATCGATCTTGGGGACAGGGGTGTCTGGCTACACCTTC. It translates to CASSVSILGTGVSGYTF.

This chain connects TRBV9 to TRBJ2-3; D unclear. The CDR3 runs 19 residues. Germline-derived CDR1 and CDR2 are SGDLS and YYNGEE. V was pared by 7 bases and J by 2 bases, with 29 bases between. CDR3 protein: CASRPASSRVLGYTDTQYF. The CDR3 nucleotides read TGTGCCAGCCGCCCAGCCAGCAGCCGCGTCTTAGGGTACACAGATACGCAGTATTTT.

The J gene is TRBJ2-5, the V gene TRBV30; D possibly corresponds to TRBD2 (5 bases). Trimming removed 2 bases from V and 5 bases from J, with 12 bases in between. This CDR3 region has 13 residues. Germline V gene lookup returns CDR1 GTSNPN and CDR2 SVGIG (reference sequence). CDR3 DNA sequence: TGTGCCTGGAGTAGGAGGAGTCGGGAGACCCAGTACTTC. The encoded protein is CAWSRRSRETQYF.

This clonotype was seen repeatedly, ten times or more. This chain links TRBV20-1 with TRBJ2-3; 12 bases agree with TRBD2. Germline-derived CDR1 and CDR2 are DFQATT and SNEGSKA (reference sequence). The CDR3 is 16 amino acids. V was clipped by 3 bases and J by 3 bases; unmatched bases: 7. As DNA, the CDR3 is TGCAGTGCTAGGTCTAGCGGGAGGGCCAGTACAGATACGCAGTATTTT. It yields the protein CSARSSGRASTDTQYF.

J is TRBJ1-2 and V is TRBV5-1; D unclear. Trimming took off 0 bases at V and 4 bases at J, with 10 bases between the two ends. This CDR3 spans 14 amino acids. CDR1 is SGHRS, CDR2 YFSETQ, per germline. The CDR3 sequence: CASSLDEGTYGYTF. CDR3 bases: TGCGCCAGCAGCTTGGACGAGGGAACCTATGGCTACACCTTC.

This clonotype has ten or more counts. The chain has TRBV7-9 and TRBJ1-5; D gene uncertain. The V gene's germline CDR1 is SEHNR and CDR2 FQNEAQ (reference sequence). This CDR3 is 13 amino acids long. The V gene lost 6 bases and the J gene lost 0 bases, with 6 bases spanning the gap. CDR3 amino acids: CASRSSSNQPQHF. In DNA form, the CDR3 reads TGTGCCAGCAGGAGCAGTAGCAATCAGCCCCAGCATTTT.

In its sample, this clonotype was seen many times. The genes are TRBV19 and TRBJ2-2; TRBD1 aligns across 8 bases. This CDR3 contains 16 residues. Per the germline V gene, CDR1 is LNHDA and CDR2 is SQIVND (reference sequence). The trim removed 9 bases at V and 1 base at J, leaving 10 bases unmatched. The DNA for the CDR3 is TGTGCCAGCAAAACCACCGGGACAGGGAACACCGGGGAGCTGTTTTTT. Translation gives CASKTTGTGNTGELFF.

The sample holds a few counts of this clonotype. A far bigger clonotype differs at one base, so this is likely a read error. The chain carries TRBV27 and TRBJ2-7; 7 nucleotides line up with TRBD2. This CDR3 is built from 15 residues. Germline V gives CDR1 MNHEY, CDR2 SMNVEV (reference sequence). Unmatched junction bases numbered 12, after V lost 3 bases and J lost 7 bases. The CDR3 nucleotides read TGTGCCAGCAGTTTCGTCGAACTCGGGAGGAATGAGCAGTACTTC. The encoded protein is CASSFVELGRNEQYF.

The chain has TRBV6-6 and TRBJ1-2, with 7 bases lining up with TRBD1. There are 12 residues in the CDR3. V was pared by 5 bases and J by 5 bases, with 2 bases of the junction left unmatched. From germline, CDR1 is MNHNY and CDR2 SVGAGI (reference sequence). CDR3 amino acids: CASSGTEYGYTF. CDR3 DNA sequence: TGTGCCAGCAGTGGGACAGAATATGGCTACACCTTC.

This clonotype was counted many times. J is TRBJ1-3 and V is TRBV12-3 or TRBV12-4, with TRBD1 as a possible D gene (5 bases). The CDR3 sequence is 15 residues long. The V gene lost 3 bases and the J gene lost 0 bases, with 9 bases spanning the gap. The CDR3 nucleotides read TGTGCCAGCAGTTTGGGGCGGAACTCTGGAAACACCATATATTTT. Amino acid sequence: CASSLGRNSGNTIYF.

The chain uses TRBV6-6 and TRBJ2-1; D perhaps matches TRBD1 (5 bases). This CDR3 has 15 residues. Germline-derived CDR1 and CDR2 are MNHNY and SVGAGI (reference sequence). V gave up 2 bases and J gave up 0 bases, with 8 bases separating them. CDR3 bases: TGTGCCAGCAGTTACATAAGGGGCTCCTACAATGAGCAGTTCTTC. This encodes CASSYIRGSYNEQFF.

This clonotype was counted at least ten times. V usage is TRBV5-6 and J usage is TRBJ2-7; 7 bases match TRBD1. This CDR3 is 13 amino acids long. Germline CDR1 and CDR2: SGHDT and YYEEEE. V dropped 5 bases and J dropped 5; count of bases not matched to a gene: 7. CDR3 sequence: CASRRTGEHEQYF. The CDR3 DNA is TGTGCCAGCAGACGGACAGGTGAACACGAGCAGTACTTC.

The rearrangement links TRBV5-5 to TRBJ1-1, with a tentative D call TRBD1 (6 bases). This CDR3 is 15 amino acids long. V lost 2 bases, J lost 6 bases, and 17 bases lay in between. From germline, CDR1 is SGHKS and CDR2 YYEKEE (reference sequence). As DNA, the CDR3 is TGTGCCAGCAGCTTTGAGGGGGGCCGGGGGTCTGAAGCTTTCTTT. This codes for CASSFEGGRGSEAFF.

This clonotype was picked up a small number of times. This likely stems from a read error, as it lies one base from a far larger clone. The rearrangement uses TRBV28 and TRBJ2-1, with D tentatively TRBD1 or TRBD2 (5 bases each). Trimming stripped 7 bases from V and 10 bases from J, with 23 bases between. The CDR3 has 15 amino acids. Germline lookup yields CDR1 MDHEN and CDR2 SYDVKM. DNA of the CDR3: TGTGCCAGCAAATACGTGCGAGGGGCTCCCTACGAGCAGTTCTTC. Its translation is CASKYVRGAPYEQFF. Full variable domain (outside the CDR3, taken from reference TRBV28 and TRBJ2-1): DVKVTQSSRYLVKRTGEKVFLECVQDMDHENMFWYRQDPGLGLRLIYFSYDVKMKEKGDIPEGYSVSREKKERFSLILESASTNQTSMYLCASKYVRGAPYEQFFGPGTRLTVL.

This clonotype was counted at least ten times. The chain recombines TRBV7-2 with TRBJ2-5; 8 bases line up with TRBD2. V trimming: 5 bases; J trimming: 4 bases; junction bases outside the gene matches: 9. From germline, CDR1 is SGHTA and CDR2 FQGNSA. CDR3 length equals 15 residues. The CDR3 protein is CASSLGSTSGETQYF. For the CDR3, the DNA is TGTGCCAGCAGCCTAGGGAGTACTAGCGGAGAGACCCAGTACTTC.